Ten or more counts support the clone carrying this TCR beta chain. Its antigen is not known. The V end was cut by 1 base, the J end by 5 bases, with 5 bases between. CDR3 size: 12 residues. CDR1 and CDR2 from the germline V gene are SGHTA and FQGNSA. These data belong to a study of prognosis after radiotherapy for stage I lung cancer. Study summary: Squamous cell carcinoma was diagnosed in six to eight patients and adenocarcinoma in around twelve. Notes on the study in general: For the expanded TCR clones, whether they were tumor-specific was not determined.

Two sampling time points were used, and around 6 milliliters of peripheral blood were drawn at each. Amplicons of TCR beta CDR3 were generated from genomic DNA by two-round multiplex PCR. Every TRBV and TRBJ gene had its own specific primer in first-round PCR. A single record per CDR3 protein comes from TCRdb applying MiXCR to the multiplex PCR reads. The table has more than 30,000 distinct CDR3 sequences, 42% seen once. This clonotype originated in a donor aged 50 or older with non-small cell lung cancer. The material sequenced was PBMCs, taken before or after stereotactic body radiation therapy (not recorded which). V is TRBV7-2 and J is TRBJ2-5, with D unclear. The CDR3 nucleotides are TGTGCCAGCAGCTTAGTACGGGAGACCCAGTACTTC. Protein sequence: CASSLVRETQYF.